The rows below give T cell receptor beta chains drawn from one sample of a study of patients and donors after allogeneic stem cell transplantation. MiXCR was run by TCRdb on the RT-PCR reads, yielding one entry per CDR3 protein. The sample consists of around 170,000 distinct CDR3 sequences, approximately 25% of them appearing once. The sequencing sample was made of blood, either unsorted or a sorted T cell fraction (not recorded which). The receptors derive from a human donor who was either an allogeneic HSCT recipient or a stem cell or donor lymphocyte infusion donor (not recorded which). It is not recorded whose cells these are; they may come from a transplant donor. The conserved cysteine and the conserved F or W are not part of the CDR3 here. The order of the fields is V gene, CDR3 length, D gene, J gene, CDR3 protein. A D gene is named only where the DNA matches it firmly.

V: TRBV12-3/TRBV12-4
length: 14
D: TRBD1
J: TRBJ1-3
CDR3: ASSPLFRGLGNTIY

V: TRBV29-1
length: 13
D: -
J: TRBJ2-1
CDR3: SVVGGTSSYNEQF

V: TRBV12-3/TRBV12-4
length: 11
D: -
J: TRBJ1-2
CDR3: ASSLFRGEGYT

V: TRBV5-5
length: 14
D: TRBD2
J: TRBJ2-1
CDR3: ASSVLRSGGVNEQF

V: TRBV5-1
length: 14
D: TRBD1
J: TRBJ2-3
CDR3: ASSLAGTGGPDTQY

V: TRBV29-1
length: 12
D: -
J: TRBJ1-4
CDR3: SVRRGTTNEKLF

V: TRBV2
length: 13
D: -
J: TRBJ1-1
CDR3: ASSEVVAGNTEAF

V: TRBV5-1
length: 9
D: -
J: TRBJ2-5
CDR3: ASRAHRDQY

V: TRBV5-1
length: 11
D: -
J: TRBJ2-7
CDR3: ASRSRGRNEQY

V: TRBV12-3/TRBV12-4
length: 18
D: TRBD1
J: TRBJ1-2
CDR3: ASSSSQGDATRLSNYGYT

V: TRBV29-1
length: 12
D: -
J: TRBJ2-7
CDR3: SIVVQGISYEQY

V: TRBV12-3/TRBV12-4
length: 13
D: TRBD1
J: TRBJ2-5
CDR3: ASSPGDREGETQY

V: TRBV9
length: 13
D: -
J: TRBJ1-1
CDR3: ASSKDRDTVTEAF

V: TRBV20-1
length: 10
D: -
J: TRBJ1-1
CDR3: SAPSMNTEAF

V: TRBV12-3/TRBV12-4
length: 11
D: -
J: TRBJ1-1
CDR3: ASSSPENTEAF

V: TRBV5-1
length: 12
D: -
J: TRBJ2-3
CDR3: ASSLTATTDTQY

V: TRBV7-4
length: 14
D: -
J: TRBJ2-3
CDR3: ASSARTGNAADTQY

V: TRBV5-6
length: 14
D: -
J: TRBJ1-5
CDR3: ASSLAGGYGNQPQH